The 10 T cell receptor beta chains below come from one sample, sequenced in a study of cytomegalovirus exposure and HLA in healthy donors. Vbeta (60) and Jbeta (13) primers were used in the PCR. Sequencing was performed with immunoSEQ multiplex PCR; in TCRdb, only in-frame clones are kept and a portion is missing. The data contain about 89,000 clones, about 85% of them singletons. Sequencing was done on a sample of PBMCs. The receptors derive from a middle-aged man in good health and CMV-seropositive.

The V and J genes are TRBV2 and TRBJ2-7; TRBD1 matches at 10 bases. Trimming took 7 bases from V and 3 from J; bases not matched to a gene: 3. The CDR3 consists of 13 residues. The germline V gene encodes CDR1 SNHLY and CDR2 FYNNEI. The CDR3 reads CASMGTGVYEQYF. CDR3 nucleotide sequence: TGTGCCAGCATGGGGACAGGGGTCTACGAGCAGTACTTC.

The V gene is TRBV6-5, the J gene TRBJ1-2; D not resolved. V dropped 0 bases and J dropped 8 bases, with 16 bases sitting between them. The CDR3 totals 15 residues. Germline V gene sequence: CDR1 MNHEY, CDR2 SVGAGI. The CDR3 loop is CASSYSLGGVRGYTF. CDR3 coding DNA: TGTGCCAGCAGTTACTCATTGGGAGGAGTAAGGGGCTACACCTTC.

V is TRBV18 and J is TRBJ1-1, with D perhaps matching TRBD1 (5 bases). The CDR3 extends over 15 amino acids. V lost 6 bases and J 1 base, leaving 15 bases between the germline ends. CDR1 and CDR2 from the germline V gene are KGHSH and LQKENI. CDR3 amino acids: CASSPNRQGNTEAFF. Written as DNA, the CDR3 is TGTGCCAGCTCCCCTAACCGGCAGGGGAACACTGAAGCTTTCTTT.

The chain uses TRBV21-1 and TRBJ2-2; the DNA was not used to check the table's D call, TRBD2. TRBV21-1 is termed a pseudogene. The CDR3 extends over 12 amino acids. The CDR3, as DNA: TGTGCCAGCGACTCCGACACCGGGGAGCTGTTTTTT. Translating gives CASDSDTGELFF.

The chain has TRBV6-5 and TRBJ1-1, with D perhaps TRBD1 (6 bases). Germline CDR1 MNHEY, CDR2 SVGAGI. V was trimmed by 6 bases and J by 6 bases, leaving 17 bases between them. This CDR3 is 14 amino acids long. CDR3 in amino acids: CASSLARQAAEAFF. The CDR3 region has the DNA TGTGCCAGCAGCCTTGCAAGACAGGCCGCTGAAGCTTTCTTT.

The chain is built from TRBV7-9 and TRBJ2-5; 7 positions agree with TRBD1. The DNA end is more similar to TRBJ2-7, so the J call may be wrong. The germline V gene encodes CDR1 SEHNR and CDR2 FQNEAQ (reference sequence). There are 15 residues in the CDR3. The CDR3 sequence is CASSLAGQTSYEQYF. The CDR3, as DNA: TGTGCCAGCAGCTTAGCGGGACAGACCTCCTACGAGCAGTACTTC.

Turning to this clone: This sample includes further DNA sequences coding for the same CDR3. The CDR3, as DNA: TGTGCCAGCTCACCAGGCGGCGAGCAGTACTTC. Translating it yields CASSPGGEQYF. The chain uses TRBV18 and TRBJ2-7, with unresolved D. The CDR3 extends over 11 amino acids. The germline CDR1 and CDR2 sequences are KGHSH and LQKENI. The V and J ends lost 2 bases and 6 bases respectively, with 5 bases between them.

CDR3 sequence: CASSVTGTGTYEQYF. The CDR3 nucleotides read TGTGCCAGCAGTGTGACCGGGACAGGCACCTACGAGCAGTACTTC. This chain joins TRBV27 and TRBJ2-7; 8 bases map to TRBD1. This CDR3 is 15 amino acids long. Germline lookup yields CDR1 MNHEY and CDR2 SMNVEV (reference sequence). The trim removed 5 bases at V and 2 bases at J, leaving 8 bases unmatched.

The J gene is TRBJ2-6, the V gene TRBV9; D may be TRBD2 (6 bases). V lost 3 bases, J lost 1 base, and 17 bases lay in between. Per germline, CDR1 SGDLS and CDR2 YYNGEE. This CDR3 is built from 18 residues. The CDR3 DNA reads TGTGCCAGCAGCGCCACTAGCTCCTCTTTTTCTGGGGCCAACGTCCTGACTTTC. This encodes CASSATSSSFSGANVLTF.

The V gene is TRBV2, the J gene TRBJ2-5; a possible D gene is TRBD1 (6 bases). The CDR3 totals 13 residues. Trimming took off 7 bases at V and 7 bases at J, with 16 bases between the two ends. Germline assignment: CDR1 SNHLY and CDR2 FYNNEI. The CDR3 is CASTPLVGATQYF. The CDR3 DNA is TGTGCCAGCACCCCCCTCGTGGGGGCGACCCAGTACTTC.